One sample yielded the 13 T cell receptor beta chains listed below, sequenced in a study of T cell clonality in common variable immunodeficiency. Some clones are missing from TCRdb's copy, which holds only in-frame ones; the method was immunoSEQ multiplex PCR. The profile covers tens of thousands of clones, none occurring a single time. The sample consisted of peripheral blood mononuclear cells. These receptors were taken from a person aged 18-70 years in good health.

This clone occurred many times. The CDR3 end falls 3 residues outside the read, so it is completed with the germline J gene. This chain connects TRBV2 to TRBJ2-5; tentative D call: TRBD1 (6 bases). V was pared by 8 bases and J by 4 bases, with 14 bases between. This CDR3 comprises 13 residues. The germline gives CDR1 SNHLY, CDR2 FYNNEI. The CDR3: CASLQGFRETQYF. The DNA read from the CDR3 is TGTGCCAGCCTACAGGGTTTTCGAGAGACC.

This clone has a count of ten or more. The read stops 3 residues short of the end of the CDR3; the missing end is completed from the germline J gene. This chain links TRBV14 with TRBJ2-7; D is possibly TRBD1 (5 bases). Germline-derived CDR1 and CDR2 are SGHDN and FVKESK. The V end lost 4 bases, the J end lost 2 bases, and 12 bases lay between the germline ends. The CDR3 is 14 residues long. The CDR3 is CASSPRTRAYEQYF. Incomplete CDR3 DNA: TGTGCCAGCAGCCCCCGGACAAGAGCCTACGAG.

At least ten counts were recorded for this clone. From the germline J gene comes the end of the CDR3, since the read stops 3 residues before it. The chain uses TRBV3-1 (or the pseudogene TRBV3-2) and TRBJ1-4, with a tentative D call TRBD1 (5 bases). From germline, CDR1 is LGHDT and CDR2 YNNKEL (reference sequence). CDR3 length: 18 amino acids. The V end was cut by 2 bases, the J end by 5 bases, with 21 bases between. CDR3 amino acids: CASSQTPPPGGRNEKLFF. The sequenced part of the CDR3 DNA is TGTGCCAGCAGCCAAACTCCCCCGCCCGGGGGACGAAATGAAAAA.

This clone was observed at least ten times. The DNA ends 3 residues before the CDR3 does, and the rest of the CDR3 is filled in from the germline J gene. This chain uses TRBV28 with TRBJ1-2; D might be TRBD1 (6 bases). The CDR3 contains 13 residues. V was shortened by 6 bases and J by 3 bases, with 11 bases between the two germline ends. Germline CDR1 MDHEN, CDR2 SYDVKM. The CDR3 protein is CASRGQTDYGYTF. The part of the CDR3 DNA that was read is TGTGCCAGCAGAGGACAGACTGACTATGGC.

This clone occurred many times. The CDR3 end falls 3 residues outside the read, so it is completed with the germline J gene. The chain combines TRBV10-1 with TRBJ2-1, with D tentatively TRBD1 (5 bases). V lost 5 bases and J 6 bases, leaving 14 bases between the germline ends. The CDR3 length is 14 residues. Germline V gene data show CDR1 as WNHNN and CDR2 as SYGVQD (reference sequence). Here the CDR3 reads CASSKGNPINEQFF. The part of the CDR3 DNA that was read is TGCGCCAGCAGTAAGGGGAACCCAATCAATGAG.

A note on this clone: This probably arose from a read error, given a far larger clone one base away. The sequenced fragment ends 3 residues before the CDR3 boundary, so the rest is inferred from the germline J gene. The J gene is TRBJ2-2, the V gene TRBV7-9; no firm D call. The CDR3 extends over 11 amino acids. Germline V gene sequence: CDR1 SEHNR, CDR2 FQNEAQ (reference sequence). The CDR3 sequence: CSSSPVGELFF. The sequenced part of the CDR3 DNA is TGTTCCAGCAGCCCCGTAGGGGAG.

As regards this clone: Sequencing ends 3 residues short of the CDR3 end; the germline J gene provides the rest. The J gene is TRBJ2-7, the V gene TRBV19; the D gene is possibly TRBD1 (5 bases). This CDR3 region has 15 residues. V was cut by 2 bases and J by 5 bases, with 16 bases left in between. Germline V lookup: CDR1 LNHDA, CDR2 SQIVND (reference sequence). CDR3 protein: CASSISQGPSDEQYF. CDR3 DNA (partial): TGTGCCAGTAGTATATCCCAGGGCCCCTCTGACGAG.

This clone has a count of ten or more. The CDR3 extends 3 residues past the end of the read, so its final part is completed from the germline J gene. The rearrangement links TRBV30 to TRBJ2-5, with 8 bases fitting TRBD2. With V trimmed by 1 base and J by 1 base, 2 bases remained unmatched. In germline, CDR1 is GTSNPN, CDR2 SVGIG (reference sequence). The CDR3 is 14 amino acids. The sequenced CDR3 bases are TGTGCCTGGAGTGGACTAGCGTCCCAAGAGACC. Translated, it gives CAWSGLASQET. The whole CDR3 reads CAWSGLASQETQYF.

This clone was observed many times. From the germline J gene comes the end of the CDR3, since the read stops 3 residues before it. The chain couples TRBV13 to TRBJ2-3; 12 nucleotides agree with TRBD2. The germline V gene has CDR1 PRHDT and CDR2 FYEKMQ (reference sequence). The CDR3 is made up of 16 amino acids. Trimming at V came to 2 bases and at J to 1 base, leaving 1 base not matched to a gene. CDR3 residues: CASSLSSGRGTDTQYF. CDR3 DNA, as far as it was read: TGTGCCAGCAGCTTATCTAGCGGGAGGGGCACAGATACG. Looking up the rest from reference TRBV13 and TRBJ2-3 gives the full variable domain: AAGVIQSPRHLIKEKRETATLKCYPIPRHDTVYWYQQGPGQDPQFLISFYEKMQSDKGSIPDRFSAQQFSDYHSELNMSSLELGDSALYFCASSLSSGRGTDTQYFGPGTRLTVL.

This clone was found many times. Partial CDR3 DNA: TGTGCCAGTAGTCCATTGACAGGGACCATGAACACTGAA. This gives the protein CASSPLTGTMNTE. The entire CDR3 is CASSPLTGTMNTEAFF. The rearrangement joins TRBV19 to TRBJ1-1; TRBD1 matches at 7 bases. The missing CDR3 end, 3 residues past where the read stops, is filled in from the germline J gene. The CDR3 is made up of 16 amino acids. Losses at the gene ends were 5 bases for V and 0 bases for J; bases not matched to a gene: 9. Germline V gene data show CDR1 as LNHDA and CDR2 as SQIVND (reference sequence).

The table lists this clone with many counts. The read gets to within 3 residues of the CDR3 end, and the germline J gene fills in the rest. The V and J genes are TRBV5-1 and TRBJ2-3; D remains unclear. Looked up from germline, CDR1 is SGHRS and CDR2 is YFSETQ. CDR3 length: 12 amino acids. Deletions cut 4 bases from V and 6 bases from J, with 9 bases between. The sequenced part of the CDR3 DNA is TGCGCCAGCAGCGTAGAACGGGATACG. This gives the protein CASSVERDT. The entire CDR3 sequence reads CASSVERDTQYF.

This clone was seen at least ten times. Partial CDR3 DNA: TGCGCCAGCAAAAGCTCCCCCTCGAGGCGGGAGTCCGATACG. This sequence encodes CASKSSPSRRESDT. The CDR3 in full is CASKSSPSRRESDTQYF. The chain links TRBV5-1 to TRBJ2-3; TRBD2 agrees at 7 bases. The sequence runs out 3 residues before the end of the CDR3; the remainder is reconstructed from the germline J gene. The CDR3 consists of 17 residues. The germline V gene has CDR1 SGHRS and CDR2 YFSETQ. V trimming: 6 bases; J trimming: 6 bases; junction bases outside the gene matches: 19.

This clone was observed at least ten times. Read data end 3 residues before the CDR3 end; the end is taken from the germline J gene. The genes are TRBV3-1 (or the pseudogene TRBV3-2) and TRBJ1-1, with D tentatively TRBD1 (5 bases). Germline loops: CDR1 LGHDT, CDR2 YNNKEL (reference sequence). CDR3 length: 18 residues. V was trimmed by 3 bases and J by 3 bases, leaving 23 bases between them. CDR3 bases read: TGTGCCAGCAGCCATACGCCCACCAACAGGCCTAGGGACACTGAA. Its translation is CASSHTPTNRPRDTE. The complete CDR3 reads CASSHTPTNRPRDTEAFF.